Below, 11 T cell receptor beta chains from the same sample are listed, as sequenced in a study of cytomegalovirus exposure and HLA in healthy donors. PCR was performed using 60 Vbeta and 13 Jbeta primers. TCRdb's table, derived via immunoSEQ multiplex PCR, lists solely in-frame clones and lacks some. The sample has approximately 130,000 clones, over 70% seen once; the top ten hold roughly 3.1%. The specimen sequenced was PBMCs. Receptors were obtained from a man between 25 and 39 years old in good health and CMV-seronegative.

The chain recombines TRBV9 with TRBJ1-2, with D perhaps matching TRBD1 (5 bases). Germline CDR1 and CDR2: SGDLS and YYNGEE. Deletions cut 4 bases from V and 2 bases from J, with 15 bases between. CDR3 size: 15 residues. The DNA for the CDR3 is TGTGCCAGCAGCCCCCGTGGGGGGAGCAACTATGGCTACACCTTC. Its translation: CASSPRGGSNYGYTF.

The chain employs TRBV5-6 and TRBJ1-3; 8 bases map to TRBD1. Germline-derived CDR1 and CDR2 are SGHDT and YYEEEE. This CDR3 has 17 residues. The ends lost 1 base at V and 2 bases at J; junction bases unmatched: 8. The CDR3 region is CASSLPGGGLAGNTIYF. Here the CDR3 DNA reads TGTGCCAGCAGCTTGCCAGGGGGCGGTTTGGCTGGAAACACCATATATTTT.

This chain uses TRBV5-1 with TRBJ1-4, with 8 bases lining up with TRBD1. Germline loops: CDR1 SGHRS, CDR2 YFSETQ. After removal of 5 bases from V and 8 bases from J, the junction contained 8 bases not matched to a gene. The CDR3 has 14 residues. CDR3 nucleotides: TGCGCCAGCAGGATGGACAGGGTGAAGGAAAAACTGTTTTTT. Protein: CASRMDRVKEKLFF. The complete variable domain, with remaining parts taken from reference TRBV5-1 and TRBJ1-4, reads KAGVTQTPRYLIKTRGQQVTLSCSPISGHRSVSWYQQTPGQGLQFLFEYFSETQRNKGNFPGRFSGRQFSNSRSEMNVSTLELGDSALYLCASRMDRVKEKLFFGSGTQLSVL.

This chain joins TRBV7-2 and TRBJ2-4; no clear D. CDR3 length equals 16 residues. Germline CDR1 and CDR2: SGHTA and FQGNSA. V gave up 0 bases and J gave up 2 bases, with 11 bases separating them. The CDR3 sequence is CASSLAAGLTKNIQYF. CDR3 DNA sequence: TGTGCCAGCAGCTTAGCGGCCGGGTTAACCAAAAACATTCAGTACTTC.

The chain has TRBV13 and TRBJ1-3; possible D gene TRBD1, 6 bases. In germline, CDR1 is PRHDT, CDR2 FYEKMQ (reference sequence). Trimming removed 2 bases at V and 3 bases at J, with 11 bases between. CDR3 length equals 15 residues. CDR3 DNA: TGTGCCAGCAGCTTACAGGGGCTTGGTGGAAACACCATATATTTT. As protein: CASSLQGLGGNTIYF.

This chain joins TRBV6-5 and TRBJ1-2; TRBD1 matches 7 bases. Germline CDR1 reads MNHEY; CDR2 reads SVGAGI. The CDR3 totals 13 residues. V shed 8 bases and J 6 bases; nucleotides not matched to a gene: 9. The CDR3 spells CASRKGALDGYTF. The CDR3 DNA sequence: TGTGCCAGCCGAAAGGGGGCTTTGGATGGCTACACCTTC.

This chain connects TRBV20-1 to TRBJ1-2; D unresolved. Germline V CDR1 and CDR2: DFQATT, SNEGSKA (reference sequence). V lost 3 bases, J lost 7 bases, and 9 bases lay in between. This CDR3 is built from 11 residues. This CDR3 reads CSASDRGGYTF. The CDR3 DNA follows: TGCAGTGCTAGCGACCGCGGTGGCTACACCTTC.

The chain carries TRBV4-3 and TRBJ2-7; 9 positions match TRBD1. This CDR3 is built from 16 residues. The trim removed 0 bases at V and 7 bases at J, leaving 10 bases unmatched. CDR1 and CDR2 (germline): LGHNA, YSLEER. The DNA of the CDR3 is TGCGCCAGCAGCCAAGACTGGATTACAGGGGGCTCGGAGCAGTACTTC. Translating gives CASSQDWITGGSEQYF.

This clone was seen a handful of times. The chain uses TRBV27 and TRBJ1-2; TRBD1 matches at 7 bases. Trimming removed 5 bases from V and 4 bases from J; junction bases left unmatched: 13. The germline gives CDR1 MNHEY, CDR2 SMNVEV (reference sequence). The CDR3 loop spans 16 amino acids. In DNA, the CDR3 is TGTGCCAGCAGTCCACTCAAAAGGGGGCATGGCTATGGCTACACCTTC. As protein: CASSPLKRGHGYGYTF.

The chain couples TRBV2 to TRBJ2-3, with TRBD2 matching over 12 bases. Germline V gene sequence: CDR1 SNHLY, CDR2 FYNNEI. CDR3 length equals 15 residues. V gave up 6 bases and J gave up 4 bases; unmatched junction bases: 5. The CDR3 here is CASSQASGRADTQYF. The CDR3 region has the DNA TGTGCCAGCAGCCAGGCTAGCGGGAGGGCAGATACGCAGTATTTT. The full variable domain, its missing parts supplied by reference TRBV2 and TRBJ2-3, is EPEVTQTPSHQVTQMGQEVILRCVPISNHLYFYWYRQILGQKVEFLVSFYNNEISEKSEIFDDQFSVERPDGSNFTLKIRSTKLEDSAMYFCASSQASGRADTQYFGPGTRLTVL.

This chain joins TRBV28 and TRBJ2-7, with D possibly TRBD2 on 5 matching bases. Germline lookup yields CDR1 MDHEN and CDR2 SYDVKM. There are 14 residues in the CDR3. V lost 7 bases to trimming and J lost 7 bases, with 20 bases between them. CDR3 nucleotide sequence: TGTGCCAGCAACCTCGATGCGGGCAGCCGGGAGCAGTACTTC. Translating gives CASNLDAGSREQYF.